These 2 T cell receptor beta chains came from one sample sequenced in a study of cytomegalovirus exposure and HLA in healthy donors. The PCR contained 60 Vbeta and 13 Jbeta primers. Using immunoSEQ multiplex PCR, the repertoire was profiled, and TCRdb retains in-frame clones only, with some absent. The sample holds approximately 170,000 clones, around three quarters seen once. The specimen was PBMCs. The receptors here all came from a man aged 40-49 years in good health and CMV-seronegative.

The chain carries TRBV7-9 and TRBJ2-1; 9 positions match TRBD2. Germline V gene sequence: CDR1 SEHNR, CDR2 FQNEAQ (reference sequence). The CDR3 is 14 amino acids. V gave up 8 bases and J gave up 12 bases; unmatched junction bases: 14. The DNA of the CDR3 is TGTGCCAGCGAGGCGTATAGCGGGGGCTGGGGGCAGTTCTTC. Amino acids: CASEAYSGGWGQFF.

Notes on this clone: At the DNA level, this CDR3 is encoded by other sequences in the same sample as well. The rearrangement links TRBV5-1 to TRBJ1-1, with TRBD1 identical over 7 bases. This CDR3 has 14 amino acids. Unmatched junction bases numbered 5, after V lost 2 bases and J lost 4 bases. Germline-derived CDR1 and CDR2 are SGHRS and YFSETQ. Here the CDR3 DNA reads TGCGCCAGCAGCTTAGAACAGGGGCGCACTGAAGCTTTCTTT. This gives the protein CASSLEQGRTEAFF.